Below, 10 T cell receptor beta chains from the same sample are listed, as sequenced in a study of control samples from healthy donors and cancer patients. The repertoire was sequenced with immunoSEQ multiplex PCR; TCRdb's copy has only in-frame clones and lacks some. The sample yields some 99,000 clones, 75% to 90% seen once. Sequencing was performed on blood. The receptor set was obtained from a woman aged 45 to 65 in good health.

This clone was detected only once. V gene TRBV5-5 combines with J gene TRBJ2-7, with TRBD2 matching over 8 bases. The CDR3 is 12 amino acids. V lost 4 bases and J lost 7; bases outside the gene matches: 4. Germline V gene sequence: CDR1 SGHKS, CDR2 YYEKEE (reference sequence). Here the CDR3 DNA reads TGTGCCAGCAGCCTAGCGGGTAGGGAGCAGTACGTC. Translating gives CASSLAGREQYV.

V usage is TRBV30 and J usage is TRBJ1-1; D is possibly TRBD1 (6 bases). The length of the CDR3 is 13 residues. Trimming stripped 2 bases from V and 5 bases from J, with 12 bases between. Per the germline V gene, CDR1 is GTSNPN and CDR2 is SVGIG (reference sequence). CDR3: CAWSFQGGTEAFF. The CDR3 nucleotides read TGTGCCTGGAGTTTCCAAGGGGGGACTGAAGCTTTCTTT.

CDR3 coding DNA: TGTGCCAGCAGCCAAAATTGGCCGGGGCCCCCCGGTGGCTACACCTTC. Residues: CASSQNWPGPPGGYTF. This chain links TRBV7-2 with TRBJ1-2, with a possible D match to TRBD1 (5 bases). CDR1 and CDR2 (germline): SGHTA, FQGNSA. Between the trimmed V and J ends, which lost 5 bases and 7 bases, there was a span of 23 bases. This CDR3 has 16 residues.

This chain links TRBV18 with TRBJ1-1; D gene unclear. Trimming took 5 bases from V and 1 from J, leaving 8 bases between them. The V gene's germline CDR1 is KGHSH and CDR2 LQKENI. The CDR3 sequence is 13 residues long. This chain's CDR3 is CASSAFENTEAFF. The CDR3 nucleotides are TGTGCCAGCTCAGCTTTCGAGAACACTGAAGCTTTCTTT.

A single count supports this clone. J is TRBJ2-5 and V is TRBV24-1; 8 bases are a match to TRBD1. Germline lookup yields CDR1 KGHDR and CDR2 SFDVKD. The V gene end was trimmed by 4 bases and the J gene end by 5 bases; junction bases not matched to a gene: 5. CDR3 size: 14 residues. Written as DNA, the CDR3 is TGTGCCACCAGTGACTACGGACAGGGTGAGACCCAGTACTTC. Its translation: CATSDYGQGETQYF.

This clone was seen only once. The chain has TRBV7-3 and TRBJ2-2; D might be TRBD1 or TRBD2, each matching 6 bases. The V gene lost 3 bases and the J gene lost 0 bases, with 8 bases spanning the gap. In germline, CDR1 is SGHTA, CDR2 FQGTGA. This CDR3 is 15 amino acids long. The CDR3 DNA sequence: TGTGCCAGCAGCTTGGGGGGCGCGAACACCGGGGAGCTGTTTTTT. This codes for CASSLGGANTGELFF.

The chain uses TRBV4-1 and TRBJ2-7; maybe TRBD2 (6 bases). This CDR3 has 15 residues. Deletions cut 2 bases from V and 3 bases from J, with 14 bases between. The germline V gene encodes CDR1 MGHRA and CDR2 YSYEKL. CDR3: CASSQLGTPRYEQYV. The CDR3 DNA reads TGCGCCAGCAGCCAATTGGGGACTCCCCGCTACGAGCAGTACGTC.

Worth noting for this clone: Other nucleotide sequences in the sample specify the same CDR3. The rearrangement links TRBV5-4 to TRBJ2-1; 8 bases agree with TRBD1. Trimming cost V 1 base and J 4 bases; bases outside gene matches: 1. Germline-derived CDR1 and CDR2 are SGHNT and YYREEE (reference sequence). CDR3 size: 14 residues. CDR3 protein: CASSLRQGYNEQFF. The CDR3 DNA sequence: TGTGCCAGCAGCTTGAGACAGGGGTACAATGAGCAGTTCTTC. Full variable domain (missing parts from reference TRBV5-4 and TRBJ2-1): ETGVTQSPTHLIKTRGQQVTLRCSSQSGHNTVSWYQQALGQGPQFIFQYYREEENGRGNFPPRFSGLQFPNYSSELNVNALELDDSALYLCASSLRQGYNEQFFGPGTRLTVL.

The chain links TRBV11-2 to TRBJ2-2, with 7 bases lining up with TRBD2. Unmatched junction bases numbered 4, after V lost 6 bases and J lost 6 bases. Germline V lookup: CDR1 SGHAT, CDR2 FQNNGV. The CDR3 spans 13 residues. CDR3: CASRTREAGELFF. For the CDR3, the DNA is TGTGCCAGCAGGACCCGGGAGGCCGGGGAGCTGTTTTTT.

The genes are TRBV9 and TRBJ2-1; tentatively, D is TRBD1 (6 bases). There are 15 residues in the CDR3. Per the germline V gene, CDR1 is SGDLS and CDR2 is YYNGEE. Trimming left V 2 bases short and J 6 bases short, with 15 bases between. Here the CDR3 DNA reads TGTGCCAGCAGCGTCCGACAGGCTATTACCAATGAGCAGTTCTTC. Its protein is CASSVRQAITNEQFF. The full variable domain, its missing parts supplied by reference TRBV9 and TRBJ2-1, is DSGVTQTPKHLITATGQRVTLRCSPRSGDLSVYWYQQSLDQGLQFLIQYYNGEERAKGNILERFSAQQFPDLHSELNLSSLELGDSALYFCASSVRQAITNEQFFGPGTRLTVL.